This T cell receptor beta chain was obtained from a study of a mutant IDH1 vaccine in newly diagnosed glioma. The CDR3 runs 14 residues. Germline V gives CDR1 GTSNPN, CDR2 SVGIG (reference sequence). The germline V and J ends were trimmed by 2 bases and 3 bases, with 13 bases remaining between them. Sequenced by immunoSEQ multiplex PCR; TCRdb stores in-frame clones only, minus some. This table has about 68,000 clones, 79% appearing once. Time point denoted: baseline, week 1 (first vaccination visit). Treatment described: pre-vaccination baseline after standard-of-care therapy. Sequenced here: PBMCs, sampled from a glioma patient treated with radiotherapy, temozolomide or both. The sequence derives from a man aged 50 to 59 with glioma. This chain uses TRBV30 with TRBJ2-5; D could derive from TRBD1 or TRBD2 (6 bases each). CDR3 coding DNA: TGTGCCTGGAGTCTATGGGGGGCAGAAGAGACCCAGTACTTC. It encodes CAWSLWGAEETQYF. Filled out from reference TRBV30 and TRBJ2-5, the complete variable domain reads SQTIHQWPATLVQPVGSPLSLECTVEGTSNPNLYWYRQAAGRGLQLLFYSVGIGQISSEVPQNLSASRPQDRQFILSSKKLLLSDSGFYLCAWSLWGAEETQYFGPGTRLLVL.